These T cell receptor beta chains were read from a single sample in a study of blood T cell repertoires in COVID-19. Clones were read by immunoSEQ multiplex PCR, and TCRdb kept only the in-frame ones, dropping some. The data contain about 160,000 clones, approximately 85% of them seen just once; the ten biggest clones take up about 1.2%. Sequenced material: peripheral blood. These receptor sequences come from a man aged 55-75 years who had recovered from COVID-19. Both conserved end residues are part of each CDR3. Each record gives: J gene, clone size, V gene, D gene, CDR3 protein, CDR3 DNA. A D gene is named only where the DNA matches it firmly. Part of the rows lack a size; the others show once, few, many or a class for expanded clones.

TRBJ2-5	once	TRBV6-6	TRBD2	CASSQILAGGPSLTQETQYF	TGTGCCAGCAGTCAGATACTAGCGGGGGGCCCATCGTTGACACAAGAGACCCAGTACTTC
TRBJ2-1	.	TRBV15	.	CATSRDRGGNEQFF	TGTGCCACCAGCAGAGATCGAGGGGGCAATGAGCAGTTCTTC
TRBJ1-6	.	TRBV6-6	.	CASGYRTEDSPLHF	TGTGCCAGCGGGTACAGAACGGAGGATTCACCCCTCCACTTT
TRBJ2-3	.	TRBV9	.	CASSVTDYTDTQYF	TGTGCCAGCAGCGTAACAGATTACACAGATACGCAGTATTTT
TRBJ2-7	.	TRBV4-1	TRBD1	CASSQPGTGSYEQYF	TGCGCCAGCAGCCAACCCGGGACAGGGTCCTACGAGCAGTACTTC
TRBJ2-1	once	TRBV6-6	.	CASSYQDNEQFF	TGTGCCAGCAGTTATCAGGACAATGAGCAGTTCTTC
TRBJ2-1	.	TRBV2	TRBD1	CASSRDREQFF	TGTGCCAGCAGTCGGGACAGGGAGCAGTTCTTC
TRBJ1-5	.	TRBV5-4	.	CASSEGGHQPQHF	TGTGCCAGTTCTGAGGGAGGGCATCAGCCCCAGCATTTT
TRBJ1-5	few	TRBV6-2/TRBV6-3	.	CASSYLGDFNQPQHF	TGTGCCAGCAGTTACTTAGGAGATTTCAATCAGCCCCAGCATTTT
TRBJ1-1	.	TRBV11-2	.	CASSPPGTKNTEAFF	TGTGCCAGCAGCCCCCCCGGGACAAAAAACACTGAAGCTTTCTTT
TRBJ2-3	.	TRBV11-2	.	CASSSWSGVKSSTDTQYF	TGTGCCAGCAGCTCTTGGTCCGGAGTTAAATCTAGCACAGATACGCAGTATTTT
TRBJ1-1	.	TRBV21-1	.	CASSKAWQENTEAFF	TGTGCCAGCAGCAAAGCTTGGCAGGAAAACACTGAAGCTTTCTTT
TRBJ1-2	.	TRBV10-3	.	CAISDPREAGGYTF	TGTGCCATCAGTGACCCCCGGGAGGCAGGGGGCTACACCTTC
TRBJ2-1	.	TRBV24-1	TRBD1	CATSDSGTAPYNEQFF	TGTGCCACCAGTGATTCCGGGACAGCTCCTTACAATGAGCAGTTCTTC
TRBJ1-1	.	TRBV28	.	CASRGADTEAFF	TGTGCCAGCAGGGGGGCGGACACTGAAGCTTTCTTT
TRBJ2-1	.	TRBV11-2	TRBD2	CASSTLAGGPGNEQFF	TGTGCCAGCAGCACGCTAGCGGGGGGGCCGGGGAATGAGCAGTTCTTC